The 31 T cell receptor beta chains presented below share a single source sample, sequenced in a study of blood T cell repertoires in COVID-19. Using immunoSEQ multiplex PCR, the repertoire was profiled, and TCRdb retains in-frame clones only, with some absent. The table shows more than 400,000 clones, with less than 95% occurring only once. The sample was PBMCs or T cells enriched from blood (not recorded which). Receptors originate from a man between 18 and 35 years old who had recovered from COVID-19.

The CDR3 is CASSSSGTRGEAFF. CDR3 in DNA: TGCGCCAGCAGCTCTTCCGGGACGAGGGGGGAAGCTTTCTTT. This chain connects TRBV5-1 to TRBJ1-1; possibly TRBD1 for D (6 bases). The germline V gene encodes CDR1 SGHRS and CDR2 YFSETQ. The CDR3 consists of 14 residues. V lost 3 bases, J lost 8 bases, and 17 bases lay in between.

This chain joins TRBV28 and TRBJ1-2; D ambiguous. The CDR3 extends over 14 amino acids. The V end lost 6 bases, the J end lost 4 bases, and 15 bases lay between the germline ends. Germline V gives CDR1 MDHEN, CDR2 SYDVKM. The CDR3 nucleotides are TGTGCCAGCAGCCCTACAGCACCAGTCTATGGCTACACCTTC. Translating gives CASSPTAPVYGYTF.

This CDR3 reads CASSSEGQPNEKLFF. DNA for the CDR3: TGCGCCAGCAGCTCGGAGGGACAGCCTAATGAAAAACTGTTTTTT. This rearrangement joins TRBV5-1 to TRBJ1-4, with 7 bases matching TRBD1. Germline trimming cut 3 bases from V and 3 bases from J; bases unmatched to any gene: 5. The germline V gene has CDR1 SGHRS and CDR2 YFSETQ. The CDR3 consists of 15 residues.

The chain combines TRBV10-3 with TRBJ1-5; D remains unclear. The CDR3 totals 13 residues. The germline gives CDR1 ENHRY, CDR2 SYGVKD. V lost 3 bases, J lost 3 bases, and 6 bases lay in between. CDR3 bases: TGTGCCATCAGTGAAGAGATCAATCAGCCCCAGCATTTT. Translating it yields CAISEEINQPQHF.

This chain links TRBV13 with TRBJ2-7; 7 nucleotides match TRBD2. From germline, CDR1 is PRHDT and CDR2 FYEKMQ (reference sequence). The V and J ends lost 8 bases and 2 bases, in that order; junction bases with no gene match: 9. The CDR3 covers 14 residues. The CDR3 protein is CASSPGGGAYEQYF. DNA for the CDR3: TGTGCCAGCTCACCCGGCGGGGGTGCCTACGAGCAGTACTTC.

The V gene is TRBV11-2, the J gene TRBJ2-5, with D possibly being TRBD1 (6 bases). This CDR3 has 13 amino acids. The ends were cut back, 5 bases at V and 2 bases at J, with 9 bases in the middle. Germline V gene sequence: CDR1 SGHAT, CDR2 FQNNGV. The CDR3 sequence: CASSRDNQETQYF. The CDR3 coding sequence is TGTGCCAGCAGCCGGGACAATCAAGAGACCCAGTACTTC.

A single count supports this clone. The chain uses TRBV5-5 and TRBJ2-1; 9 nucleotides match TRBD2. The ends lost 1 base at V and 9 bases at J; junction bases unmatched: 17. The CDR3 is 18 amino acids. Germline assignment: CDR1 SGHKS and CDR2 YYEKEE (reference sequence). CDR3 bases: TGTGCCAGCAGCTTGTGGTCGCGGGAGGGCCATTACCGGGGTGAGCAGTTCTTC. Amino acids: CASSLWSREGHYRGEQFF.

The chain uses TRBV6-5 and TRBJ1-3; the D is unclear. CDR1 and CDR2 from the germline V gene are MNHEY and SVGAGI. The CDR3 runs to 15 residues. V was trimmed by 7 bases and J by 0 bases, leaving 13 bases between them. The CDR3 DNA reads TGTGCCAGCATTCGGGATCAGCTCTCTGGAAACACCATATATTTT. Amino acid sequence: CASIRDQLSGNTIYF.

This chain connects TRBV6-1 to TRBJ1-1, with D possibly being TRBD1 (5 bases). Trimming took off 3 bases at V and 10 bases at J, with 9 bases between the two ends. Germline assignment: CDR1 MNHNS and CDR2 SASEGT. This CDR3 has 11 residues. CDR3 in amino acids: CASSDVGLAFF. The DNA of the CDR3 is TGTGCCAGCAGTGACGTGGGGCTAGCTTTCTTT.

The CDR3 DNA sequence: TGTGCCTGGAGTGTAAAGGGGGTAGGAGGGAGGGCCACAGATACGCAGTATTTT. It yields the protein CAWSVKGVGGRATDTQYF. The chain combines TRBV30 with TRBJ2-3; tentative D call: TRBD2 (7 bases). CDR1 is GTSNPN, CDR2 SVGIG, per germline (reference sequence). The CDR3 sequence is 18 residues long. With 0 bases removed from V and 2 bases from J, the gap between germline ends came to 21 bases.

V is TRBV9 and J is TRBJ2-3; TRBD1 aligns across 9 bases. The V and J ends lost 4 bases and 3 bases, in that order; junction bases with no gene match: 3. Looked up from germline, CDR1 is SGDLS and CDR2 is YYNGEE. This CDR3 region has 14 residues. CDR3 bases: TGTGCCAGCAGCCATGACAGGGGGACAGATACGCAGTATTTT. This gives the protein CASSHDRGTDTQYF.

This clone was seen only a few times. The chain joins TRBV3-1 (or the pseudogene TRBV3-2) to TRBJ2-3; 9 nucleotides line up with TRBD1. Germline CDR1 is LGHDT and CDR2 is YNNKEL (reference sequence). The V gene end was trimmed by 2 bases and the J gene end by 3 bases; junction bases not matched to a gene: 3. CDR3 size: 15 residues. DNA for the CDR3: TGTGCCAGCAGCCAACGGGACAGGGAGACAGATACGCAGTATTTT. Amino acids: CASSQRDRETDTQYF.

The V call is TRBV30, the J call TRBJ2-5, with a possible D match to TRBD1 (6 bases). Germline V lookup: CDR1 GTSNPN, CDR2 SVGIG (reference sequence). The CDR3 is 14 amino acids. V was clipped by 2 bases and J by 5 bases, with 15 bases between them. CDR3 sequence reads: CAWSKTGKEETQYF. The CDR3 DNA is TGTGCCTGGAGTAAAACAGGGAAAGAGGAGACCCAGTACTTC.

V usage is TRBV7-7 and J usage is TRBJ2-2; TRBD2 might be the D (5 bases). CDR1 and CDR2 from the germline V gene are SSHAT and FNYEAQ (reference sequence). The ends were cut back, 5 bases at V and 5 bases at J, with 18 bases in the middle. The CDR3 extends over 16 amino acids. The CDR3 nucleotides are TGTGCCAGCAGCCTGTTTGCGGAGGAGGCTACCGGGGAGCTGTTTTTT. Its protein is CASSLFAEEATGELFF.

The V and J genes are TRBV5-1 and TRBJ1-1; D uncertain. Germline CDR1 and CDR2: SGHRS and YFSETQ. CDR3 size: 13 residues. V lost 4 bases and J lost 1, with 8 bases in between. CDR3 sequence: CASSPAGNTEAFF. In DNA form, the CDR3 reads TGCGCCAGCAGCCCGGCGGGGAACACTGAAGCTTTCTTT.

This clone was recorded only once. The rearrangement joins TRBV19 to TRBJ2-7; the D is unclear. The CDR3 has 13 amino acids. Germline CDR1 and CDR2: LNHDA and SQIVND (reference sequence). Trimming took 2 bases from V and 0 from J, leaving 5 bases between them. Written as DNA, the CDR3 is TGTGCCAGTAGTATATCCGGCTCCTACGAGCAGTACTTC. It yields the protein CASSISGSYEQYF.

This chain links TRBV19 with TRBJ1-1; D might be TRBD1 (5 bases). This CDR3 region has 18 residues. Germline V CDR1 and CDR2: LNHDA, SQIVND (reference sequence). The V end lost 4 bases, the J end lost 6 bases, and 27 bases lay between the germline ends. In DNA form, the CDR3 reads TGTGCCAGTAGTACCGGACCCGAGACAGATACGGCGGGGGCTGAAGCTTTCTTT. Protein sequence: CASSTGPETDTAGAEAFF.

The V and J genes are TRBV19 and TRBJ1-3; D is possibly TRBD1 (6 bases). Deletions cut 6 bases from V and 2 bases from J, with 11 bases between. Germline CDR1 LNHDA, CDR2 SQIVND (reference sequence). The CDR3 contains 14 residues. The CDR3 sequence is CASRKTGAGNTIYF. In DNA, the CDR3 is TGTGCCAGTAGGAAGACAGGTGCTGGAAACACCATATATTTT. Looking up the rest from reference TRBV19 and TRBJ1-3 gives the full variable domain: DGGITQSPKYLFRKEGQNVTLSCEQNLNHDAMYWYRQDPGQGLRLIYYSQIVNDFQKGDIAEGYSVSREKKESFPLTVTSAQKNPTAFYLCASRKTGAGNTIYFGEGSWLTVV.

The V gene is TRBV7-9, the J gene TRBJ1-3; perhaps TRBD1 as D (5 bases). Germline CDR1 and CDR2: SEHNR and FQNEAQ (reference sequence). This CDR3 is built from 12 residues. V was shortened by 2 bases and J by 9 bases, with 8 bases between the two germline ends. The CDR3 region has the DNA TGTGCCAGCAGCTTACAGGGCTTCACCATATATTTT. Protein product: CASSLQGFTIYF.

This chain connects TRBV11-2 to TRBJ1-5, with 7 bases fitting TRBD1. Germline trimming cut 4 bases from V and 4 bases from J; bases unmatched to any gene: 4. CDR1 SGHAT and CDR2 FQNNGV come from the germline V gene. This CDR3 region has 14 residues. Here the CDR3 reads CASSSRDRNQPQHF. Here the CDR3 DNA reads TGTGCCAGCAGCTCGCGGGACAGAAATCAGCCCCAGCATTTT. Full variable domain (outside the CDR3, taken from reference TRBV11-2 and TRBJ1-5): EAGVAQSPRYKIIEKRQSVAFWCNPISGHATLYWYQQILGQGPKLLIQFQNNGVVDDSQLPKDRFSAERLKGVDSTLKIQPAKLEDSAVYLCASSSRDRNQPQHFGDGTRLSIL.

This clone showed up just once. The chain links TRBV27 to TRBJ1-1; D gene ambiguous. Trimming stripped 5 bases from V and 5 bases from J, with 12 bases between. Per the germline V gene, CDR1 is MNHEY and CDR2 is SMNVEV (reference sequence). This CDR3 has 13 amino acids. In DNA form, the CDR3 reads TGTGCCAGCAGTCTTTACGGTAGTACTGAAGCTTTCTTT. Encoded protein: CASSLYGSTEAFF.

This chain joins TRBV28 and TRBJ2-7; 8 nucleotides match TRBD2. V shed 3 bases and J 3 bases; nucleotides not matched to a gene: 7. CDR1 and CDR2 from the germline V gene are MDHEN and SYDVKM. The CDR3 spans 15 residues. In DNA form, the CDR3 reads TGTGCCAGCAGTTTGATCCCCGGGGGGGGCTACGAGCAGTACTTC. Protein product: CASSLIPGGGYEQYF.

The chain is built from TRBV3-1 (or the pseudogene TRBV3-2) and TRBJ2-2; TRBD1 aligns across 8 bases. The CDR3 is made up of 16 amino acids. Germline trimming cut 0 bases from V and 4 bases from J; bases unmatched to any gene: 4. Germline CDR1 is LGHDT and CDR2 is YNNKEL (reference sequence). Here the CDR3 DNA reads TGTGCCAGCAGCCAAGACAGGGGGCGCGGCACCGGGGAGCTGTTTTTT. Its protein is CASSQDRGRGTGELFF.

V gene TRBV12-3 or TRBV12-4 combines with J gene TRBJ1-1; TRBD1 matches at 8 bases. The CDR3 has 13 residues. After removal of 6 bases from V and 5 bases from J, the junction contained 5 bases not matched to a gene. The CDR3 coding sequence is TGTGCCAGCAGCCCCGGACAGGGAACTGAAGCTTTCTTT. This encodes CASSPGQGTEAFF.

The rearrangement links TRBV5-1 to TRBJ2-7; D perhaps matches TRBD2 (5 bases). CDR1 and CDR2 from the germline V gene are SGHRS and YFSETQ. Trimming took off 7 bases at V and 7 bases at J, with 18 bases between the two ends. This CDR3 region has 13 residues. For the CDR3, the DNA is TGCGCCAGCCGCCTAGGAGGTACGCGGGAGCAGTACTTC. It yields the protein CASRLGGTREQYF.

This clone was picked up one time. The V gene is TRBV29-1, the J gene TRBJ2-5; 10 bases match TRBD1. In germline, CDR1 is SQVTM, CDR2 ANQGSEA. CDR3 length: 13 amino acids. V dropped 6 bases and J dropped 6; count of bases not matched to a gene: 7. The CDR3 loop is CSVRDRGWQTQYF. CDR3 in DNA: TGCAGCGTAAGGGACAGGGGATGGCAGACCCAGTACTTC. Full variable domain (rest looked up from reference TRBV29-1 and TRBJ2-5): SAVISQKPSRDICQRGTSLTIQCQVDSQVTMMFWYRQQPGQSLTLIATANQGSEATYESGFVIDKFPISRPNLTFSTLTVSNMSPEDSSIYLCSVRDRGWQTQYFGPGTRLLVL.

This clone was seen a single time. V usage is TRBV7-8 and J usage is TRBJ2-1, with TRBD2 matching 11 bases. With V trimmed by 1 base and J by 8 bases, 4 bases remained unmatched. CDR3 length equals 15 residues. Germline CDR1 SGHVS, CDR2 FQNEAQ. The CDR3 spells CASSLVLAGGHEQFF. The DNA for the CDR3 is TGTGCCAGCAGCTTAGTTCTAGCGGGAGGCCATGAGCAGTTCTTC.

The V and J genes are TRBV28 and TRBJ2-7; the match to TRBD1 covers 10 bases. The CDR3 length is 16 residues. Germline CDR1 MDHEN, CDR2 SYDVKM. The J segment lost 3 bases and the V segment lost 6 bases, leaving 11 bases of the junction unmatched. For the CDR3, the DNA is TGTGCCAGCAGGTTAGGGGACAGGGGCTTTATCTACGAGCAGTACTTC. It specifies CASRLGDRGFIYEQYF.

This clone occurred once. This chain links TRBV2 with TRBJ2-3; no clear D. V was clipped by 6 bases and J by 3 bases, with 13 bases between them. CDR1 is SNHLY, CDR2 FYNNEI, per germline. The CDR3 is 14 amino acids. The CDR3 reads CASRNDFSTDTQYF. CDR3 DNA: TGTGCCAGCAGGAACGACTTCTCTACAGATACGCAGTATTTT.

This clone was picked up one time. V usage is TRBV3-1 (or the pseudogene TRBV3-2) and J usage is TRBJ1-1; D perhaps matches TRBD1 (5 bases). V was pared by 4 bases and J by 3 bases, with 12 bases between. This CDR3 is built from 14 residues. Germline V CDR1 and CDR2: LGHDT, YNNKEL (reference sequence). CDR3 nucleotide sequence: TGTGCCAGCAGCCGGGGGGGTTGGGACACTGAAGCTTTCTTT. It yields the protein CASSRGGWDTEAFF.

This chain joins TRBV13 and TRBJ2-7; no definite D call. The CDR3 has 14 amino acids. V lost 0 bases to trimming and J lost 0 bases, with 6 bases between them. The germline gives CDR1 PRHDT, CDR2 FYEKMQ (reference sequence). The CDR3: CASSLGRFSYEQYF. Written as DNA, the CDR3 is TGTGCCAGCAGCTTAGGACGGTTCTCCTACGAGCAGTACTTC. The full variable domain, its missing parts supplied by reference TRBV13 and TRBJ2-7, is AAGVIQSPRHLIKEKRETATLKCYPIPRHDTVYWYQQGPGQDPQFLISFYEKMQSDKGSIPDRFSAQQFSDYHSELNMSSLELGDSALYFCASSLGRFSYEQYFGPGTRLTVT.